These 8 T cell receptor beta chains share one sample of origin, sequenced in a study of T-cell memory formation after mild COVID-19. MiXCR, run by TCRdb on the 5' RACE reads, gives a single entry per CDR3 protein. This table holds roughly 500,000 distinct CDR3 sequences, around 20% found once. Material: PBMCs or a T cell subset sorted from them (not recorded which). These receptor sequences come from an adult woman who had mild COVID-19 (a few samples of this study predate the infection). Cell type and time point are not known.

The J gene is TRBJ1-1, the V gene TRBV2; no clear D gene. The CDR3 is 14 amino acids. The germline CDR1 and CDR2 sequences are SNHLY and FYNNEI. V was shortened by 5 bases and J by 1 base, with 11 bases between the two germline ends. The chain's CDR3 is CASSRERENTEAFF. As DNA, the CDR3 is TGTGCCAGCAGTAGGGAAAGAGAGAACACTGAAGCTTTCTTT.

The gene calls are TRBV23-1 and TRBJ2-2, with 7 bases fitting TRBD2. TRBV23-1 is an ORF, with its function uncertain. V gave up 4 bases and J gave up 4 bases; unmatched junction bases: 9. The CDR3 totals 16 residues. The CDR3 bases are TGCGCCAGCAGTCGCGAAGCGGGGCCCGGCACCGGGGAGCTGTTTTTT. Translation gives CASSREAGPGTGELFF.

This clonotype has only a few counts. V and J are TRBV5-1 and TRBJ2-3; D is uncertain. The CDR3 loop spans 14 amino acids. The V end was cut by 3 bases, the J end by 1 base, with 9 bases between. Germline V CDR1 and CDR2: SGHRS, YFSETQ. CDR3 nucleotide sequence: TGCGCCAGCAGCTCTGAGACGGGCACAGATACGCAGTATTTT. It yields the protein CASSSETGTDTQYF. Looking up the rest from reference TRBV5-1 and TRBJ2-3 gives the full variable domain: KAGVTQTPRYLIKTRGQQVTLSCSPISGHRSVSWYQQTPGQGLQFLFEYFSETQRNKGNFPGRFSGRQFSNSRSEMNVSTLELGDSALYLCASSSETGTDTQYFGPGTRLTVL.

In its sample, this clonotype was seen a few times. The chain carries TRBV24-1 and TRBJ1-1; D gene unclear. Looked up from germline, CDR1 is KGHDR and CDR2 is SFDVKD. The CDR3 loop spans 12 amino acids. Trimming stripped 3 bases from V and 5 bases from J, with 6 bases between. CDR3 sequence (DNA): TGTGCCACCAGTGATGGGGTTACTGAAGCTTTCTTT. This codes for CATSDGVTEAFF.

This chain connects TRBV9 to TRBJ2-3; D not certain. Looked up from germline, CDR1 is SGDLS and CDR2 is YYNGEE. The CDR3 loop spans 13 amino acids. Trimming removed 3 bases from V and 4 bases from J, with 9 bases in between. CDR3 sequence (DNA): TGTGCCAGCAGCGCCATGACGGCAGATACGCAGTATTTT. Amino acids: CASSAMTADTQYF.

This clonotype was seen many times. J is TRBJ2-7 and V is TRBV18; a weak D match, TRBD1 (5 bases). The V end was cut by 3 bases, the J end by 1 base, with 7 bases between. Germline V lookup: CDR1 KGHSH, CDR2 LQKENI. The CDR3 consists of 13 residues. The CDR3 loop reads CASSPGPSYEQYF. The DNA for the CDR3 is TGTGCCAGCTCACCGGGGCCTTCCTACGAGCAGTACTTC. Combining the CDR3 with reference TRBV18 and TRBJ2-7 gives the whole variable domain NAGVMQNPRHLVRRRGQEARLRCSPMKGHSHVYWYRQLPEEGLKFMVYLQKENIIDESGMPKERFSAEFPKEGPSILRIQQVVRGDSAAYFCASSPGPSYEQYFGPGTRLTVT.

The CDR3 nucleotides read TGTGCCACCAGTGACACTCTCTACGAGCAGTACTTC. Protein sequence: CATSDTLYEQYF. The chain recombines TRBV24-1 with TRBJ2-7, with no clear D. The CDR3 contains 12 residues. Per germline, CDR1 KGHDR and CDR2 SFDVKD. Trimming removed 4 bases from V and 3 bases from J, with 6 bases in between.

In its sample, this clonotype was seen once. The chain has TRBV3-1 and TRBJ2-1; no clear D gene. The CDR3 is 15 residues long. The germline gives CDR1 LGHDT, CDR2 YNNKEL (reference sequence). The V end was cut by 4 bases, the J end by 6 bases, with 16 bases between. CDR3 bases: TGTGCCAGCAGCCCTACTGCTGAGTTGGGCAATGAGCAGTTCTTC. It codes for CASSPTAELGNEQFF.